Listed here are 18 T cell receptor beta chains from one sample, sequenced in a study of shared clonotypes between healthy human individuals. The assay was immunoSEQ multiplex PCR, and TCRdb's table has in-frame clones only and misses some. Of some 120,000 clones in the sample, about 63% were seen once. Sequenced: memory CD8+ T cells sorted from blood. Stated subset: CD45RO+ cells pooled with CCR7-negative TemRA cells. The receptor source for this set is a young woman in good health.

The V gene is TRBV2, the J gene TRBJ2-7, with D perhaps TRBD1 or TRBD2 (5 bases each). Trimming shortened V by 6 bases and J by 6 bases, and 24 bases separated the two germline ends. This CDR3 has 16 amino acids. CDR1 SNHLY and CDR2 FYNNEI come from the germline V gene. In DNA form, the CDR3 reads TGTGCCAGCAGCACCGGGCCTAACGACTTGGGACCCGAGCAGTACTTC. Its protein product is CASSTGPNDLGPEQYF.

The chain employs TRBV30 and TRBJ1-1, with a tentative D call TRBD1 (6 bases). The CDR3 contains 15 residues. The V gene lost 2 bases and the J gene lost 5 bases, with 18 bases spanning the gap. Germline CDR1 GTSNPN, CDR2 SVGIG (reference sequence). The CDR3 region is CAWSQGSPPGTEAFF. Written as DNA, the CDR3 is TGTGCCTGGAGTCAGGGGTCCCCCCCGGGGACTGAAGCTTTCTTT.

The CDR3 nucleotides read TGTGCCAGCAGCTTGGTTCCGGGACAGCCCTACGAGCAGTACTTC. Residues: CASSLVPGQPYEQYF. The genes are TRBV7-9 and TRBJ2-7, with TRBD1 matching 7 bases. J gave up 2 bases and V 3 bases, and 7 bases lay outside the gene matches. This CDR3 has 15 residues. Germline CDR1 and CDR2: SEHNR and FQNEAQ (reference sequence).

J is TRBJ2-2 and V is TRBV7-9; D is uncertain. Germline V CDR1 and CDR2: SEHNR, FQNEAQ (reference sequence). The CDR3 totals 15 residues. The V end lost 1 base, the J end lost 3 bases, and 9 bases lay between the germline ends. The CDR3 is CASSLVRQYTGELFF. The DNA for the CDR3 is TGTGCCAGCAGCTTAGTTCGGCAGTACACCGGGGAGCTGTTTTTT.

The gene calls are TRBV27 and TRBJ1-5; TRBD1 is a possible D gene (6 bases). The germline CDR1 and CDR2 sequences are MNHEY and SMNVEV (reference sequence). The CDR3 runs 20 residues. V lost 10 bases, J lost 6 bases, and 37 bases lay in between. DNA for the CDR3: TGTGCCAACTCGGGGGCAGGGGCGTATCGGAAGGGAGTGATTGGTCAGCCCCAGCATTTT. Protein: CANSGAGAYRKGVIGQPQHF.

The rearrangement uses TRBV28 and TRBJ1-1; tentative D call: TRBD1 (5 bases). Trimming took off 6 bases at V and 4 bases at J, with 9 bases between the two ends. The germline gives CDR1 MDHEN, CDR2 SYDVKM. The CDR3 contains 12 residues. The CDR3 DNA reads TGTGCCAGCAGACCTCAGGGCACTGAAGCTTTCTTT. Protein: CASRPQGTEAFF.

The chain couples TRBV7-2 to TRBJ1-2, with unresolved D. V gave up 5 bases and J gave up 8 bases, with 12 bases separating them. CDR3 length equals 12 residues. Germline V gene data show CDR1 as SGHTA and CDR2 as FQGNSA. CDR3 loop: CASSTYLGGYTF. The DNA of the CDR3 is TGTGCCAGCAGCACCTACCTGGGAGGCTACACCTTC.

The rearrangement links TRBV28 to TRBJ2-7, with 8 bases lining up with TRBD2. Germline trimming cut 7 bases from V and 3 bases from J; bases unmatched to any gene: 17. Germline loops: CDR1 MDHEN, CDR2 SYDVKM. The CDR3 runs 17 residues. The CDR3 here is CASTKRGLRNSGYEQYF. CDR3 nucleotides: TGTGCCAGCACTAAGCGGGGGTTAAGGAATTCGGGCTACGAGCAGTACTTC.

The chain combines TRBV25-1 with TRBJ1-4, with TRBD1 matching 7 bases. This CDR3 is built from 13 residues. Germline CDR1 and CDR2: MGHDK and SYGVNS. With 8 bases clipped from V and 5 bases from J, the junction kept 5 bases outside the gene matches. Written as DNA, the CDR3 is TGTGCCAGCTTGGACAGGAAGAATGAAAAACTGTTTTTT. Amino acid sequence: CASLDRKNEKLFF.

This clone was counted once. This rearrangement joins TRBV5-4 to TRBJ2-7; D unclear. CDR3 length: 15 amino acids. Germline CDR1 and CDR2: SGHNT and YYREEE (reference sequence). Trimming left V 0 bases short and J 1 base short, with 11 bases between. In nucleotides, the CDR3 is TGTGCCAGCAGCTTGGCCTTGACCGAGTCCTACGAGCAGTACTTC. This translates into CASSLALTESYEQYF.

CDR3 in amino acids: CASSQDPGEAIPRELFF. CDR3 DNA: TGCGCCAGCAGCCAAGACCCTGGGGAAGCAATTCCCAGGGAGCTGTTTTTT. This chain uses TRBV4-1 with TRBJ2-2; no firm D call. Germline lookup yields CDR1 MGHRA and CDR2 YSYEKL. Trimming cost V 0 bases and J 9 bases, with 20 bases left between them. The CDR3 runs to 17 residues.

This clone appeared once. The chain links TRBV10-3 to TRBJ2-6; D gene ambiguous. Germline loops: CDR1 ENHRY, CDR2 SYGVKD. With 5 bases removed from V and 0 bases from J, the gap between germline ends came to 8 bases. This CDR3 is 15 amino acids long. The CDR3 here is CAISQTDSGANVLTF. In nucleotides, the CDR3 is TGTGCCATCAGTCAGACCGACTCTGGGGCCAACGTCCTGACTTTC.

V is TRBV6-1 and J is TRBJ2-2; D not certain. Germline values: CDR1 MNHNS, CDR2 SASEGT. This CDR3 is 14 amino acids long. Trimming cost V 8 bases and J 4 bases, with 14 bases left between them. CDR3 sequence: CASGPGWGTGELFF. The CDR3 region has the DNA TGTGCCAGCGGTCCAGGTTGGGGCACCGGGGAGCTGTTTTTT.

This clone is a singleton in its sample. The chain joins TRBV27 to TRBJ2-7, with 9 bases aligning to TRBD1. The CDR3 covers 15 residues. V shed 3 bases and J 4 bases; nucleotides not matched to a gene: 7. Per germline, CDR1 MNHEY and CDR2 SMNVEV (reference sequence). CDR3 bases: TGTGCCAGCAGTTTGGGACAGGGTATTTGGTACGAGCAGTACTTC. Amino acid sequence: CASSLGQGIWYEQYF.

The CDR3 here is CASSFFTHFSYTF. The CDR3 DNA reads as TGTGCCAGCAGTTTTTTTACCCATTTCAGCTACACCTTC. The chain combines TRBV28 with TRBJ1-2, with unresolved D. V lost 3 bases to trimming and J lost 9 bases, with 14 bases between them. Germline V gene lookup returns CDR1 MDHEN and CDR2 SYDVKM. This CDR3 has 13 residues.

The chain links TRBV11-3 to TRBJ2-3; D assignment may be TRBD1 or TRBD2 (5 bases each). Deletions cut 5 bases from V and 10 bases from J, with 13 bases between. The CDR3 totals 12 residues. Per the germline V gene, CDR1 is SGHNT and CDR2 is YENEEA. The CDR3 spells CASSVALGAQYF. In DNA, the CDR3 is TGTGCCAGCAGCGTTGCCTTGGGGGCGCAGTATTTT.

This rearrangement joins TRBV13 to TRBJ2-2, with D uncertain. The CDR3 is 17 amino acids. V shed 2 bases and J shed 4 bases, with 17 bases lying between them. In germline, CDR1 is PRHDT, CDR2 FYEKMQ (reference sequence). CDR3 region: CASSLSSAVYGTGELFF. In DNA form, the CDR3 reads TGTGCCAGCAGCTTAAGTTCGGCAGTCTACGGCACCGGGGAGCTGTTTTTT.

The rearrangement links TRBV5-6 to TRBJ1-3; no reliable D call. CDR1 and CDR2 from the germline V gene are SGHDT and YYEEEE. The length of the CDR3 is 15 residues. Trimming cost V 2 bases and J 0 bases, with 9 bases left between them. CDR3 DNA: TGTGCCAGCAGCTTTTATGGCAACTCTGGAAACACCATATATTTT. It is translated as CASSFYGNSGNTIYF.